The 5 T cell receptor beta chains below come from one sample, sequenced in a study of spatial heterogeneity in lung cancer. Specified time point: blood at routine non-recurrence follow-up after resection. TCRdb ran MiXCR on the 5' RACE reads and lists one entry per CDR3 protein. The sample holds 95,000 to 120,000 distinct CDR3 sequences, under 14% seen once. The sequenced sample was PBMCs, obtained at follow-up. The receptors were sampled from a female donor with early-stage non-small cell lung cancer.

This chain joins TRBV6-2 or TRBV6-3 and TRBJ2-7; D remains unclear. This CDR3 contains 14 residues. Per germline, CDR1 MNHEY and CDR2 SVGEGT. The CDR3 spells CAKTIEPPSYEQYV. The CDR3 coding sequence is TGTGCTAAAACCATCGAACCCCCCTCCTACGAGCAGTACGTC.

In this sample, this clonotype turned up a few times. The CDR3 DNA reads TGCGCCAGCAGGGGAGAATTAGGGGACAAACACTACGAGCAGTACTTC. It translates to CASRGELGDKHYEQYF. The V call is TRBV5-1, the J call TRBJ2-7, with D possibly being TRBD1 (6 bases). The CDR3 has 16 residues. V was cut by 5 bases and J by 3 bases, with 21 bases left in between. From germline, CDR1 is SGHRS and CDR2 YFSETQ.

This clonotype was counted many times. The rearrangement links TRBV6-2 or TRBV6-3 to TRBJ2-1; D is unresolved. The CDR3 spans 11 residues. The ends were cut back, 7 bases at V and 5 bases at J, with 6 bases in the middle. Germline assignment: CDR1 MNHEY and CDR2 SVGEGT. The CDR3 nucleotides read TGTGCCAGCACCAGGCACAATGAGCAGTTCTTC. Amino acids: CASTRHNEQFF.

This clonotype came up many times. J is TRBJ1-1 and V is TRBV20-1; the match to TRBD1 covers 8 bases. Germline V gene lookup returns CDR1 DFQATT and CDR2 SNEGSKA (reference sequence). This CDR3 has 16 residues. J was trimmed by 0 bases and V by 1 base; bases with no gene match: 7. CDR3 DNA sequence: TGCAGTGCTAGAGTGCATGGGACAGGCCTGAACACTGAAGCTTTCTTT. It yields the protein CSARVHGTGLNTEAFF.

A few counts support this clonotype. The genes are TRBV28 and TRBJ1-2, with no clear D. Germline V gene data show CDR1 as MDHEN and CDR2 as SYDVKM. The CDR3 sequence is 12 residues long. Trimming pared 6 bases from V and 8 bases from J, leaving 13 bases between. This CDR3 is CASSPRGWGYTF. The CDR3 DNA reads TGTGCCAGCAGCCCTAGAGGGTGGGGCTACACCTTC.